Listed here is a single T cell receptor (beta chain). Its target is unknown. The CDR3 carries no conserved terminal phenylalanine or tryptophan, so it likely arises from a read error. The sample originates from a study of tumor-infiltrating lymphocytes in primary liver carcinoma. The overall study: Sample yields, roughly 3.5 to 7.13 million productive TCRbeta reads, were similar across the tissue types.

This CDR3 has 13 residues. The germline CDR1 and CDR2 sequences are SGHRS and YFSETQ. The trim removed 3 bases at V and 6 bases at J, leaving 5 bases unmatched. Using a constant-region primer together with ProtoScript II reverse transcriptase, TCR beta cDNA was made from 500 ng of total RNA. Nested multiplex PCR, run for three rounds with slightly modified ARM-PCR, yielded TCR beta libraries. Investigators reported that the first two PCR rounds, at around 10 cycles each, used TRBV1-TRBV30 forward primers with a C-beta reverse primer. One entry per CDR3 protein results from TCRdb running MiXCR on the multiplex PCR reads. The sample includes under 110,000 distinct CDR3 sequences, about two thirds of them seen just once. Study outcomes and limitations: Tumors reached a significantly greater top-250-clone fraction than blood did (p = 0.039). Merely about 8-25% of top clones occurred in all five tumor regions.

The study co-extracted DNA and RNA from about 19-30 mg of unsorted bulk tissue. The sequence was collected from a woman aged 55-75 years with primary liver carcinoma and hepatitis B virus infection. V is TRBV5-1 and J is TRBJ1-2; 7 bases align to TRBD1. Sequenced material: liver tumor tissue from sampling region 2. Subset reported: tumor region T2, inferior pole. CDR3 nucleotides: TGCGCCAGCAGCTGGCAAGGGGGCGATGGCTACACCTTA. It translates to CASSWQGGDGYTL.